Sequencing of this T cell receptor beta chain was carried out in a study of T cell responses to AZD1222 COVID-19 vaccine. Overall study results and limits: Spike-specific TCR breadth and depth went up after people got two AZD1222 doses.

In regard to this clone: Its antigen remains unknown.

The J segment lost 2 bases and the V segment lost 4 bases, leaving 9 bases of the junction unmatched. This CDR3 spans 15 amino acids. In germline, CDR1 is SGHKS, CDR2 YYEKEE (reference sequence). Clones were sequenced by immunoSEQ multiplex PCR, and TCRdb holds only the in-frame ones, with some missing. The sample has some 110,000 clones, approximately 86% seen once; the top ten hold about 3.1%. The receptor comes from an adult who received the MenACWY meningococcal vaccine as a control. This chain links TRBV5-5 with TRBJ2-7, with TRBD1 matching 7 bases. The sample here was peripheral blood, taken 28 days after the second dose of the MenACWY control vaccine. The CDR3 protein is CASSPRTGPAYEQYF. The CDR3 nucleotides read TGTGCCAGCAGCCCCCGGACAGGCCCTGCCTACGAGCAGTACTTC.